These 19 T cell receptor beta chains came from one sample sequenced in a study of identical twins. Each CDR3 protein is one row after TCRdb ran MiXCR on the 5' RACE reads. This sample yields hundreds of thousands of distinct CDR3 sequences, of which about 20% are seen a single time; 4.3% belongs to the top ten. This sample was also put to use in a study of T cells expressing NK-cell markers.

Input material: PBMCs. These receptors all come from a woman under 30 in good health.

This clonotype has just a few counts. The chain employs TRBV7-8 and TRBJ2-3; 14 bases fit TRBD2. Trimming removed 2 bases from V and 3 bases from J; junction bases left unmatched: 4. CDR1 SGHVS and CDR2 FQNEAQ come from the germline V gene. This CDR3 spans 17 amino acids. Written as DNA, the CDR3 is TGTGCCAGCAGCTTAAGGACTAGCGGGGGGATAACAGATACGCAGTATTTT. Its translation is CASSLRTSGGITDTQYF. Variable domain in full (rest from reference TRBV7-8 and TRBJ2-3): GAGVSQSPRYKVAKRGQDVALRCDPISGHVSLFWYQQALGQGPEFLTYFQNEAQLDKSGLPSDRFFAERPEGSVSTLKIQRTQQEDSAVYLCASSLRTSGGITDTQYFGPGTRLTVL.

The table lists this clonotype with many counts. The chain combines TRBV11-2 with TRBJ2-1, with D uncertain. Deletions cut 4 bases from V and 8 bases from J, with 15 bases between. CDR1 is SGHAT and CDR2 is FQNNGV in the germline V gene. The CDR3 extends over 14 amino acids. The CDR3 here is CASSSRPGRDEQFF. As DNA, the CDR3 is TGTGCCAGCAGCTCGCGCCCCGGCCGAGATGAGCAGTTCTTC.

A few counts support this clonotype. The J gene is TRBJ2-1, the V gene TRBV4-1, with a weak D call TRBD1 (5 bases). Germline CDR1 MGHRA, CDR2 YSYEKL. The V end was cut by 7 bases, the J end by 6 bases, with 13 bases between. The CDR3 sequence is 13 residues long. CDR3 in DNA: TGCGCCAGCAACAACCAGGGAAGCAATGAGCAGTTCTTC. It translates to CASNNQGSNEQFF.

The chain couples TRBV6-5 to TRBJ2-5; possibly TRBD2 for D (6 bases). The CDR3 contains 15 residues. Looked up from germline, CDR1 is MNHEY and CDR2 is SVGAGI. V was shortened by 1 base and J by 2 bases, with 11 bases between the two germline ends. CDR3 sequence: CASSYWGGDQETQYF. The CDR3 DNA reads TGTGCCAGCAGTTACTGGGGCGGGGATCAAGAGACCCAGTACTTC.

The chain recombines TRBV6-1 with TRBJ2-1, with TRBD2 matching over 14 bases. Trimming at V came to 6 bases and at J to 8 bases, leaving 6 bases not matched to a gene. This CDR3 region has 15 residues. CDR1 MNHNS and CDR2 SASEGT come from the germline V gene. The CDR3 DNA follows: TGTGCCAGCAGGCGTCGACTAGCGGGGGGGGATGAGCAGTTCTTC. Amino acids: CASRRRLAGGDEQFF.

V usage is TRBV5-4 and J usage is TRBJ2-1; D assignment may be TRBD1 or TRBD2 (6 bases each). Germline loops: CDR1 SGHNT, CDR2 YYREEE (reference sequence). Trimming left V 0 bases short and J 4 bases short, with 11 bases between. The CDR3 extends over 15 amino acids. The CDR3 DNA is TGTGCCAGCAGCTTGGAGGGGGGCGCTTACAATGAGCAGTTCTTC. Protein product: CASSLEGGAYNEQFF.

This clonotype has a handful of counts. The rearrangement joins TRBV11-1 to TRBJ2-1; D may be TRBD1 (6 bases). The germline V gene encodes CDR1 SGHAT and CDR2 FQDESV (reference sequence). The V gene lost 4 bases and the J gene lost 6 bases, with 28 bases spanning the gap. CDR3 length equals 19 residues. As DNA, the CDR3 is TGTGCCAGCAGCTCACAACCGGGACATCGGAAGGGGTTCGGCAATGAGCAGTTCTTC. Amino acid sequence: CASSSQPGHRKGFGNEQFF.

The chain links TRBV6-5 to TRBJ2-2; D is unclear. Trimming left V 7 bases short and J 5 bases short, with 14 bases between. The CDR3 spans 14 residues. Germline V gives CDR1 MNHEY, CDR2 SVGAGI. Written as DNA, the CDR3 is TGTGCCAGCAATTTTAAGAGGTTGACCGGGGAGCTGTTTTTT. Protein: CASNFKRLTGELFF.

Ten or more counts support this clonotype. The CDR3 DNA reads as TGCGCCAGCAGCCTCGGGGGACTCCACAATGAGCAGTTCTTC. Residues: CASSLGGLHNEQFF. V and J are TRBV4-3 and TRBJ2-1; TRBD2 is a possible D gene (6 bases). The germline CDR1 and CDR2 sequences are LGHNA and YSLEER. This CDR3 has 14 amino acids. Trimming stripped 4 bases from V and 5 bases from J, with 12 bases between.

For this clonotype: Being one base from a much bigger clone, this may be a read error. This chain connects TRBV5-1 to TRBJ2-1; the D gene is possibly TRBD2 (5 bases). CDR1 and CDR2 (germline): SGHRS, YFSETQ. CDR3 length: 16 residues. The CDR3 loop is CASSLESASPYNQQFF. The CDR3 coding sequence is TGCGCCAGCAGCTTGGAGTCGGCTAGCCCTTACAATCAGCAGTTCTTC.

This clonotype was detected a few times. The rearrangement uses TRBV3-1 and TRBJ2-7; D remains unclear. V was trimmed by 0 bases and J by 1 base, leaving 7 bases between them. The CDR3 is 14 residues long. CDR1 and CDR2 (germline): LGHDT, YNNKEL (reference sequence). The CDR3 is CASSQEANSYEQYF. The CDR3 nucleotides read TGTGCCAGCAGCCAAGAGGCTAATTCCTACGAGCAGTACTTC.

The CDR3 here is CASSAQRQAEAFF. DNA of the CDR3: TGTGCCAGCAGTGCCCAAAGACAGGCGGAAGCTTTCTTT. The V and J genes are TRBV25-1 and TRBJ1-1; weak D call: TRBD1 (6 bases). The CDR3 totals 13 residues. V lost 4 bases to trimming and J lost 8 bases, with 14 bases between them. Germline CDR1 reads MGHDK; CDR2 reads SYGVNS.

This clonotype was seen a handful of times. V gene TRBV18 combines with J gene TRBJ1-1, with D possibly TRBD1 on 6 matching bases. V shed 2 bases and J shed 1 base, with 11 bases lying between them. The CDR3 is 15 amino acids. Germline V CDR1 and CDR2: KGHSH, LQKENI. As DNA, the CDR3 is TGTGCCAGCTCACCAAGTGGGGGCGCGAACACTGAAGCTTTCTTT. Residues: CASSPSGGANTEAFF.

There are a few counts of this clonotype. The chain employs TRBV12-3 or TRBV12-4 and TRBJ2-1; tentatively, D is TRBD2 (6 bases). Trimming pared 6 bases from V and 5 bases from J, leaving 14 bases between. There are 14 residues in the CDR3. CDR3 sequence reads: CASRPGTWNNEQFF. As DNA, the CDR3 is TGTGCCAGCAGGCCCGGGACTTGGAACAATGAGCAGTTCTTC.

This clonotype has just a few counts. The chain joins TRBV5-1 to TRBJ1-1, with a possible D match to TRBD1 (5 bases). The CDR3 spans 14 residues. Per germline, CDR1 SGHRS and CDR2 YFSETQ. Trimming removed 3 bases from V and 1 base from J, with 10 bases in between. Here the CDR3 DNA reads TGCGCCAGCAGCTCGGGACGGACGAACACTGAAGCTTTCTTT. Its protein product is CASSSGRTNTEAFF.

This clonotype appeared once. The chain is built from TRBV5-1 and TRBJ2-7; D uncertain. The CDR3 runs to 15 residues. With 4 bases removed from V and 3 bases from J, the gap between germline ends came to 17 bases. Germline CDR1 and CDR2: SGHRS and YFSETQ. The CDR3 nucleotides read TGCGCCAGCAGCCCCGAATCGTACAACGGCTACGAGCAGTACTTC. Amino acids: CASSPESYNGYEQYF.

This clonotype appeared many times. V is TRBV18 and J is TRBJ1-1; D ambiguous. Germline CDR1 reads KGHSH; CDR2 reads LQKENI. The V and J ends lost 6 bases and 3 bases respectively, with 11 bases between them. This CDR3 is built from 13 residues. The CDR3 DNA is TGTGCCAGCTCCCAGAGGAGAGACACTGAAGCTTTCTTT. It yields the protein CASSQRRDTEAFF.

In this sample, this clonotype turned up many times. This chain joins TRBV6-1 and TRBJ2-7, with a tentative D call TRBD2 (6 bases). Per germline, CDR1 MNHNS and CDR2 SASEGT. V lost 5 bases and J 1 base, leaving 12 bases between the germline ends. This CDR3 is built from 14 residues. The CDR3 DNA sequence: TGTGCCAGCAGTACCCCAGGGAGGTCCTACGAGCAGTACTTC. It encodes CASSTPGRSYEQYF.

This clonotype was seen a handful of times. The J gene is TRBJ1-6, the V gene TRBV7-9; D remains unclear. Germline V gives CDR1 SEHNR, CDR2 FQNEAQ (reference sequence). This CDR3 is 14 amino acids long. Trimming removed 1 base from V and 7 bases from J, with 8 bases in between. The CDR3 region has the DNA TGTGCCAGCAGCTTAGGACTAAGAAATTCACCCCTCCACTTT. This encodes CASSLGLRNSPLHF. The complete variable domain, with remaining parts taken from reference TRBV7-9 and TRBJ1-6, reads DTGVSQNPRHKITKRGQNVTFRCDPISEHNRLYWYRQTLGQGPEFLTYFQNEAQLEKSRLLSDRFSAERPKGSFSTLEIQRTEQGDSAMYLCASSLGLRNSPLHFGNGTRLTVT.